A single sample is the source of the 24 T cell receptor delta chains below, sequenced in a study of γδ T cells in repeated Plasmodium falciparum infection. Flow sorting of PBMC yielded separate Vgamma9/Vdelta2+ and Vdelta2-negative gammadelta T cell populations for bulk repertoire analysis. TCRdb re-called the multiplex PCR reads through CATT. The sample lists about 51,000 delta-chain clones, 1.5% to 2% occurring once. Sequencing was performed on gamma-delta T cells from blood. Every receptor here comes from a pool of human donors (malaria-infected and uninfected, not separated).

Notes on this clone: The protein TCRdb lists belongs to a much larger clone and differs from this DNA's translation at residue 11, which points to a read error; the protein shown is made from the DNA. V is TRDV1 and J is TRDJ1; no clear D gene. Here the J gene was assigned by germline matching of the DNA, as TCRdb has none. Germline CDR1 is TSWWSYY and CDR2 is QGS. The CDR3 has 18 amino acids. V was clipped by 2 bases and J by 1 base, with 20 bases between them. The CDR3 spells CALGETSLAAALTDKLIF. In DNA form, the CDR3 reads TGTGCTCTTGGGGAAACAAGTCTGGCCGCTGCCCTCACCGATAAACTCATCTTT.

Regarding this clone: A far larger clone is off by one base, so a read error is likely. Other DNA sequences in this sample translate to the same CDR3. V usage is TRDV3 and J usage is TRDJ1; D might be TRDD1 or TRDD3, each matching 5 bases. Here the J gene came from matching the DNA to germline, since TCRdb omits it. The germline gives CDR1 TVYSNPD, CDR2 GDNSRS (reference sequence). The CDR3 length is 21 residues. V was clipped by 3 bases and J by 0 bases, with 35 bases between them. The CDR3 nucleotides read TGTGCCTTCAGCTCCCATAGTATGAGGGGTCGTTTCGGGGGGTACACCGATAAACTCATCTTT. The encoded protein is CAFSSHSMRGRFGGYTDKLIF. The whole variable domain, remainder taken from reference TRDV3 and TRDJ1, is CDKVTQSSPDQTVASGSEVVLLCTYDTVYSNPDLFWYRIRPDYSFQFVFYGDNSRSEGADFTQGRFSVKHILTQKAFHLVISPVRTEDSATYYCAFSSHSMRGRFGGYTDKLIFGKGTRVTVEP.

Of note for this clone: A far larger clone differs by one base, so this is likely a read error. The same CDR3 also results from other DNA sequences found in this sample. This chain joins TRDV1 and TRDJ1, with 11 bases aligning to TRDD3. TCRdb records no J gene; here it was assigned by comparing the DNA to germline. In germline, CDR1 is TSWWSYY, CDR2 QGS. The CDR3 sequence is 21 residues long. This CDR3 reads CALGAPFLRTVLGDISVKLIF. The CDR3 region has the DNA TGCGCTCTTGGGGCCCCGTTCCTACGGACTGTACTGGGGGATATTTCAGTAAAACTCATCTTT.

This clone has a count of ten or more. A single base is all that separates this from a far larger clone, so a read error is likely. Other nucleotide sequences from this sample produce the same CDR3. The V gene reported is TRAV38-2/DV8; the J gene is uncalled; TRDD3, the table's D call, lacks a check against the DNA. This CDR3 has 19 amino acids. Germline CDR1 is TSESDYY and CDR2 is QEAYKQQN. CDR3 bases: TGTGCTTATAGTCCCAGCGGTGAGGCGGTGGGGGATACGTCCGATAAACTCATCTTC. Protein: CAYSPSGEAVGDTSDKLIF.

This clone was recorded a few times. A read error is the likely source, as a far larger clone sits one nucleotide away. Other DNA sequences in this sample translate to the same CDR3. DNA for the CDR3: TGTGCTCTTGGGGAACCGGACACCGATAAGCTCATCTTT. It codes for CALGEPDTDKLIF. The chain carries TRDV1 and TRDJ1, with D hard to call. This CDR3 has 13 amino acids. CDR1 and CDR2 (germline): TSWWSYY, QGS.

This clone showed up just once. No J gene call was made, and the V gene is TRDV3; the table's D call of TRDD3 was not tested on the DNA. Germline CDR1 TVYSNPD, CDR2 GDNSRS (reference sequence). This CDR3 contains 17 residues. The DNA of the CDR3 is TGTGCCTTAAAGCTTCGTGCTGGGGGATACTTTGACGAAAGAATCATCTTT. Protein product: CALKLRAGGYFDERIIF.

This sequence joins TRDV2 and TRDJ1; TRDD3 agrees at 13 bases. In the absence of a J gene in TCRdb, the DNA was matched to germline to assign it here. Germline V gene sequence: CDR1 GEAIGNYY, CDR2 EKD. The CDR3 totals 27 residues. V lost 0 bases to trimming and J lost 1 base; unmatched junction nucleotides: 34. CDR3 amino acids: CACDTVKGQILGDTGVSPRASTDKLIF. In DNA form, the CDR3 reads TGTGCCTGTGACACCGTAAAAGGTCAGATACTGGGGGATACGGGTGTCTCGCCTAGGGCATCCACCGATAAACTCATCTTT.

Of note for this clone: Given a far larger clone just one base away, this is likely a sequencing read error. This sample also contains other DNA sequences that code for the same CDR3. The chain carries TRDV2 and TRDJ1, with TRDD3 matching over 9 bases. TCRdb lists no J gene, so it was determined here by aligning the DNA to germline. The germline CDR1 and CDR2 sequences are GEAIGNYY and EKD. The CDR3 runs to 20 residues. The trim removed 0 bases at V and 2 bases at J, leaving 18 bases unmatched. As DNA, the CDR3 is TGTGCCTGTGACACCGAGGAAGTACGGGGATACGAAGGGGTTACCGATAAACTCATCTTT. Its translation is CACDTEEVRGYEGVTDKLIF.

This clone was observed many times. TCRdb pairs this DNA with a much larger clone's protein that differs at residue 10, likely a read error; the protein shown was translated from the DNA. The gene calls are TRDV2 and TRDJ1; 8 bases match TRDD3. TCRdb leaves out the J gene; it was filled in here by matching the DNA to germline. V shed 1 base and J 0 bases; nucleotides not matched to a gene: 21. Germline CDR1 is GEAIGNYY and CDR2 is EKD. This CDR3 spans 21 amino acids. Written as DNA, the CDR3 is TGTGCCTGTGACACTCTTTTACTGGGGGGTACTGACCTCGACAACACCGATAAACTCATCTTT. Its translation: CACDTLLLGGTDLDNTDKLIF.

This clone was found a few times. A read error likely explains this, since a far larger clone differs by one base. The same CDR3 can be traced to other DNA sequences in this sample. This chain uses TRDV1 with TRDJ1; 8 bases match TRDD3. Here the J gene came from matching the DNA to germline, since TCRdb omits it. The germline V gene encodes CDR1 TSWWSYY and CDR2 QGS. J was trimmed by 0 bases and V by 3 bases; bases with no gene match: 18. This CDR3 region has 20 residues. In DNA form, the CDR3 reads TGTGCTCTTGGGGACCTAGGCACGTATTGGGGGATTACCAACACCGATAAACTCATCTTT. Translating gives CALGDLGTYWGITNTDKLIF.

This clone was picked up many times. This sequence is one base from a far larger clone and is likely a read error. Different DNA sequences within this sample yield the same CDR3. For the V gene the call is TRDV2; the J gene has no call; TRDD3, as called in the table, went unchecked against the DNA. The CDR3 totals 17 residues. Germline-derived CDR1 and CDR2 are GEAIGNYY and EKD. CDR3 residues: CACDTLPLGDTTDKLIF. Written as DNA, the CDR3 is TGTGCCTGTGACACCCTCCCGCTGGGGGATACCACCGATAAGCTCATCTTT.

This clone came up many times. The likely explanation is a read error, given a far larger clone one base away. Different DNA sequences within this sample yield the same CDR3. The chain is built from TRDV2 and TRDJ1; the match to TRDD3 covers 7 bases. Germline matching of the DNA provided the J gene here, since TCRdb leaves it blank. V shed 0 bases and J 3 bases; nucleotides not matched to a gene: 15. Per the germline V gene, CDR1 is GEAIGNYY and CDR2 is EKD. This CDR3 contains 18 residues. The CDR3 loop reads CACDTVTSGGYGPDKLIF. The DNA for the CDR3 is TGTGCCTGTGACACCGTAACCTCTGGGGGGTACGGTCCCGATAAACTCATCTTT.

Details on this clone: A far larger clone is off by one base, so a read error is likely. Other nucleotide sequences in the sample specify the same CDR3. Called V gene: TRDV3; the J gene was not called; TRDD3, the table's D call, was not compared with the DNA. The CDR3 spans 21 residues. CDR1 TVYSNPD and CDR2 GDNSRS come from the germline V gene (reference sequence). The CDR3 bases are TGTGCCTCCGTACGGAGGTCTACTGGGGGATACTATAAACTATCGGCCGATAAACTCATCTTC. This sequence encodes CASVRRSTGGYYKLSADKLIF.

For this clone: The TCRdb protein, from a much larger clone, departs from this DNA's translation at residue 3, likely by read error; the protein shown derives from the DNA. The CDR3 loop is CASISLYHELIF. The CDR3, as DNA: TGTGCCTCTATCTCCCTTTACCATGAACTCATCTTT. This chain connects TRDV3 to TRDJ1; the D is unclear. Because TCRdb records no J gene, it was assigned here through a match of the DNA to germline. This CDR3 comprises 12 residues. With 4 bases removed from V and 9 bases from J, the gap between germline ends came to 18 bases. Per germline, CDR1 TVYSNPD and CDR2 GDNSRS (reference sequence).

Note on this clone: For this DNA, TCRdb reports the protein of a much larger clone, which diverges at residue 18, most likely from a read error; the protein presented here is translated directly from the DNA. No J gene was assigned, while the V gene was called as TRDV2; TRDD3, the D gene given by the table, was not confirmed from the DNA. Germline values: CDR1 GEAIGNYY, CDR2 EKD. The CDR3 covers 20 residues. CDR3 bases: TGTGCCTGTGACACGCATCCCCGAATGCTGGGGGATAGGTACACCGATAAATTCATCTTT. Its translation: CACDTHPRMLGDRYTDKFIF.

Of note for this clone: With only one base between it and a far larger clone, this is likely a read error. Other DNA sequences of this sample code for an identical CDR3. The V gene reported is TRDV1; the J gene is uncalled; TRDD3, the table's D call, was not compared with the DNA. Germline V lookup: CDR1 TSWWSYY, CDR2 QGS. The CDR3 contains 20 residues. The CDR3 sequence is CALGELRIYLGYASRGPLIF. The DNA for the CDR3 is TGTGCTCTTGGGGAACTAAGAATCTACCTAGGATACGCTAGTAGGGGACCCCTAATCTTT.

This clone was detected a few times. For this DNA, TCRdb reports the protein of a much larger clone, which diverges at residue 2, most likely from a read error; the protein presented here is translated directly from the DNA. The CDR3 loop is CSCDTFPALGDPFTDKLIF. In DNA, the CDR3 is TGTTCCTGTGACACCTTCCCGGCTCTGGGGGATCCTTTCACCGATAAACTCATCTTT. The chain recombines TRDV2 with TRDJ1, with 9 positions matching TRDD3. From germline, CDR1 is GEAIGNYY and CDR2 EKD. CDR3 length: 19 amino acids.

This clone turned up a few times. A single base is all that separates this from a far larger clone, so a read error is likely. The same CDR3 can be traced to other DNA sequences in this sample. The V gene is TRDV2, the J gene TRDJ1; no definite D call. Here the J gene came from matching the DNA to germline, since TCRdb omits it. Germline V CDR1 and CDR2: GEAIGNYY, EKD. This CDR3 has 16 residues. CDR3 bases: TGCGCCTGTGACGCCCGCGCCACAGTGGGCTGGAGGGAACTCATCTTT. This sequence encodes CACDARATVGWRELIF.

This clone was detected a few times. TCRdb shows a much larger clone's protein in place of this DNA's translation, and the two differ at residue 16, likely through a read error; the protein shown is translated from the DNA. In DNA, the CDR3 is TGTGCTCTTGGGGACCTTAGGCCTTCCTTTGGATTCGGGCTCCTGACCAGACCCCTGATCTTT. Residues: CALGDLRPSFGFGLLTRPLIF. The chain couples TRDV1 to TRDJ4; 7 nucleotides agree with TRDD2. TCRdb carries no J gene annotation; the J gene was assigned here by matching the DNA with germline. CDR1 is TSWWSYY, CDR2 QGS, per germline. CDR3 length: 21 amino acids. V shed 3 bases and J 0 bases; nucleotides not matched to a gene: 25.

To note about this clone: A read error is likely here: a far larger clone is one base away. This sample includes further DNA sequences coding for the same CDR3. CDR3 region: CALGELILLPTIKILGADIGPTGDKLIF. The DNA of the CDR3 is TGTGCCCTTGGGGAACTGATCCTGCTTCCTACGATAAAAATACTGGGGGCCGATATCGGCCCGACGGGCGATAAACTCATCTTT. The rearrangement links TRDV1 to TRDJ1; TRDD2 or TRDD3 may be the D gene (8 bases each). TCRdb is silent on the J gene; assignment here came from matching the DNA to germline. Germline V CDR1 and CDR2: TSWWSYY, QGS. The length of the CDR3 is 28 residues.

Comment on this clone: A far larger clone is only one base removed, so a read error is likely. Other nucleotide sequences from this sample produce the same CDR3. This sequence joins TRDV1 and TRDJ4; D perhaps matches TRDD2 (8 bases). No J gene is reported in TCRdb; it was inferred here by comparing the DNA with germline. Trimming removed 5 bases at V and 0 bases at J, with 34 bases between. Germline CDR1 TSWWSYY, CDR2 QGS. This CDR3 is built from 21 residues. The DNA for the CDR3 is TGTGCTCTTGGGCCTTACTTCCTACACGTACTGGGGATCGCGATGGCCAGACCCCTGATCTTT. This sequence encodes CALGPYFLHVLGIAMARPLIF.

A word on this clone: For this DNA, TCRdb reports the protein of a much larger clone, which diverges at residue 18, most likely from a read error; the protein presented here is translated directly from the DNA. The V gene is TRAV38-2/DV8, the J gene TRDJ1, with 8 bases identical to TRDD3. The J gene was missing in TCRdb and was found by matching the end of the DNA to germline. In germline, CDR1 is TSESDYY, CDR2 QEAYKQQN. The CDR3 is made up of 23 amino acids. With 2 bases clipped from V and 7 bases from J, the junction kept 34 bases outside the gene matches. The CDR3 DNA reads TGTGCTTATAGGAGTATAGAACTATTCCCCCTATTACTGGGGGCCAAACCTAGAGGTAAACTCATCTTT. Its protein is CAYRSIELFPLLLGAKPRGKLIF.

There are many counts of this clone. This DNA's translation differs at residue 4 from TCRdb's protein, which comes from a much larger clone; a read error is likely, and the protein shown is translated from the DNA. V usage is TRDV2 and J usage is TRDJ1, with TRDD3 identical over 11 bases. The CDR3 consists of 17 residues. V lost 5 bases and J lost 0; bases outside the gene matches: 10. CDR1 is GEAIGNYY and CDR2 is EKD in the germline V gene. CDR3 sequence (DNA): TGTGCCTGTGGCACTCTGGGGGATACTTCGTACACCGATAAACTCATCTTT. This codes for CACGTLGDTSYTDKLIF.

This clone appeared a few times. The mismatch at residue 23 between this DNA's translation and the TCRdb protein of a much larger clone likely reflects a read error; the protein shown is translated from the DNA. The genes are TRDV1 and TRDJ1, with 9 bases identical to TRDD3. The CDR3 is 24 amino acids. Looked up from germline, CDR1 is TSWWSYY and CDR2 is QGS. The CDR3 sequence is CALGEPHFSLIWGMRRRYTDKLTF. CDR3 sequence (DNA): TGTGCTCTTGGGGAACCCCATTTTTCCCTGATCTGGGGGATGAGGAGGAGGTACACCGATAAACTCACCTTT.